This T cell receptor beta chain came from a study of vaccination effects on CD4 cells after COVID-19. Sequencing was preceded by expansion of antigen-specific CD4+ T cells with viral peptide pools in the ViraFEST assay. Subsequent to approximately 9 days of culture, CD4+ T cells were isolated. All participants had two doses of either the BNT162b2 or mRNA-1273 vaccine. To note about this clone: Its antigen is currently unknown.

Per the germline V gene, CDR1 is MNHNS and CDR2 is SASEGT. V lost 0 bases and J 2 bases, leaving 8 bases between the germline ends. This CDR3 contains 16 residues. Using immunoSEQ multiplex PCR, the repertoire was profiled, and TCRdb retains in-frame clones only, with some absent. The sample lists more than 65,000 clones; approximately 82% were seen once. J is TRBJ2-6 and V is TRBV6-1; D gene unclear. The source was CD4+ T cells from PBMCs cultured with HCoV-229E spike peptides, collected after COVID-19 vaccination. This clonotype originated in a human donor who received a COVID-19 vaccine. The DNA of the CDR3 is TGTGCCAGCAGTGAAGCGCAGAAGCCTGGGGCCAACGTCCTGACTTTC. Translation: CASSEAQKPGANVLTF.